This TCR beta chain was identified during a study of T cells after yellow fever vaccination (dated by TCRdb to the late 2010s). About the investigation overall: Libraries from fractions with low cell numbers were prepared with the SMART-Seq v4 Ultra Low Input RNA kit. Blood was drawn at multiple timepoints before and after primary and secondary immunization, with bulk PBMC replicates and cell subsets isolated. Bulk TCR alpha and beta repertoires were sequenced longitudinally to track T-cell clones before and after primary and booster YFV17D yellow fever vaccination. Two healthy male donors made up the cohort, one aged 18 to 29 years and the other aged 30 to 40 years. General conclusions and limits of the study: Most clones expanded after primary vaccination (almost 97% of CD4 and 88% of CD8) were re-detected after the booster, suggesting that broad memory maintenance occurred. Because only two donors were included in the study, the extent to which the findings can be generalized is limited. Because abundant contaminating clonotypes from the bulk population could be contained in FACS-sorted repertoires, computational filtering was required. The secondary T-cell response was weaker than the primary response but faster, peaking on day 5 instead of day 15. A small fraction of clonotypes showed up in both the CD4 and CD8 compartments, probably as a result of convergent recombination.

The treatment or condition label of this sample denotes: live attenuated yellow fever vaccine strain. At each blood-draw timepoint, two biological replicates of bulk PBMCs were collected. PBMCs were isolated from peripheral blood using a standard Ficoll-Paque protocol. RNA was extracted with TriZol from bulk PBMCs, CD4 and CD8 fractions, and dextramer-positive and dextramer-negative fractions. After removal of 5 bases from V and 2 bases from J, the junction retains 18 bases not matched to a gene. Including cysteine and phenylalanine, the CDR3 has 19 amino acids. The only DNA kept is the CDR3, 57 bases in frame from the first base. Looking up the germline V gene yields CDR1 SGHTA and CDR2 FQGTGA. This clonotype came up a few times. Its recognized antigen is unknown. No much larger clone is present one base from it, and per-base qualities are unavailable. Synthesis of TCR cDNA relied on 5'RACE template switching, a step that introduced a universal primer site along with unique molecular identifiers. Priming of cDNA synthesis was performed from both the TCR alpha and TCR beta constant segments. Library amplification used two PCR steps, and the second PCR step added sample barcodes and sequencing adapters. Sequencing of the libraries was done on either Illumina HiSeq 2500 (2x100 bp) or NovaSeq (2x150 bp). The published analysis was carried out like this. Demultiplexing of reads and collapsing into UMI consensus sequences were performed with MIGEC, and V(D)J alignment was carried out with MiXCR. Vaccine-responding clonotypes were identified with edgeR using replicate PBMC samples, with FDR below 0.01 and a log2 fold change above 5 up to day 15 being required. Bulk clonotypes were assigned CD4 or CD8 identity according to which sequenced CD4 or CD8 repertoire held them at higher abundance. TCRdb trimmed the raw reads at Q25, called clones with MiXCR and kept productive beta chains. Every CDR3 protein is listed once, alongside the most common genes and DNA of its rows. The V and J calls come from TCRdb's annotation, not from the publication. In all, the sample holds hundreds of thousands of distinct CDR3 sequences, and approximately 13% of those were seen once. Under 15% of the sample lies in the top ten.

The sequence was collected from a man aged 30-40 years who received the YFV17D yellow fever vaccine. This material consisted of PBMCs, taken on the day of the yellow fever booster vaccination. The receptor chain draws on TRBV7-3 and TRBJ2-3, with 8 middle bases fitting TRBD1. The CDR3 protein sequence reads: CASSIPGTGLISDTDTQYF. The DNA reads TGTGCCAGCAGCATCCCCGGGACAGGCCTAATTTCTGACACAGATACGCAGTATTTT.